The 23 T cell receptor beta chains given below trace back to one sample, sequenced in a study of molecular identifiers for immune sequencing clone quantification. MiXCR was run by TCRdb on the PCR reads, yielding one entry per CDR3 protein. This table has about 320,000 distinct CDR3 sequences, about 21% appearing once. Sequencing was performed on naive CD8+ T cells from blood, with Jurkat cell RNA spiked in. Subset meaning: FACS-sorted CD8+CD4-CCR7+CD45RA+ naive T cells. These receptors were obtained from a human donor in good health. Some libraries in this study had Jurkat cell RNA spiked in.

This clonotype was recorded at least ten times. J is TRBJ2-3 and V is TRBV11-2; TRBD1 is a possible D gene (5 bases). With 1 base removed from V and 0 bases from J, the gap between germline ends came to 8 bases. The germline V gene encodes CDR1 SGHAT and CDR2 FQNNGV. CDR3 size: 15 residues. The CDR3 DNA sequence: TGTGCCAGCAGCTTAGGGGGCCAGAGCACAGATACGCAGTATTTT. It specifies CASSLGGQSTDTQYF. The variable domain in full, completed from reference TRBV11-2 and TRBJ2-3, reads EAGVAQSPRYKIIEKRQSVAFWCNPISGHATLYWYQQILGQGPKLLIQFQNNGVVDDSQLPKDRFSAERLKGVDSTLKIQPAKLEDSAVYLCASSLGGQSTDTQYFGPGTRLTVL.

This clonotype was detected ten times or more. The CDR3 protein is CSVEEGWAGRYRTEAFF. DNA for the CDR3: TGCAGCGTTGAAGAGGGTTGGGCGGGGAGGTACCGCACTGAAGCTTTCTTT. The chain recombines TRBV29-1 with TRBJ1-1; no reliable D call. Trimming shortened V by 0 bases and J by 4 bases, and 21 bases separated the two germline ends. Germline CDR1 SQVTM, CDR2 ANQGSEA. This CDR3 contains 17 residues.

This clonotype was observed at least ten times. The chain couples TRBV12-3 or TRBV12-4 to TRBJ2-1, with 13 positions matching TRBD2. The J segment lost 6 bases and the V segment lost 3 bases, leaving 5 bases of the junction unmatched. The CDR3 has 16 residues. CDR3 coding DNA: TGTGCCAGCAGTTTCCCCGGACTAGCGGGAGTCAATGAGCAGTTCTTC. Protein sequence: CASSFPGLAGVNEQFF.

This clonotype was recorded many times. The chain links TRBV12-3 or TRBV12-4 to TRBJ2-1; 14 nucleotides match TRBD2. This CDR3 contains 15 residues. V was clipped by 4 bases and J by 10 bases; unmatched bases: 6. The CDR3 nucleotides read TGTGCCAGCAGTTCGACTGGACTAGCGGGAGGAGAGCAGTTCTTC. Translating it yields CASSSTGLAGGEQFF.

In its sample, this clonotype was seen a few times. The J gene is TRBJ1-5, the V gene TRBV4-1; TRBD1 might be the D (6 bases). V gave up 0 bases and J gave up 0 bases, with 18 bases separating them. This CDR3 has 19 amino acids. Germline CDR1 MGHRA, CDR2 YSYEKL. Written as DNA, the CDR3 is TGCGCCAGCAGCCAAGATATCCCCACCGACAGGAATAGCAATCAGCCCCAGCATTTT. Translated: CASSQDIPTDRNSNQPQHF.

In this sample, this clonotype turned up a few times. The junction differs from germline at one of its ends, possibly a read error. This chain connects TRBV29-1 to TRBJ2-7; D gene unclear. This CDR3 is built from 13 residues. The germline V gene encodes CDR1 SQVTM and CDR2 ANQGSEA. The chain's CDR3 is CSVEVGARYGQYF. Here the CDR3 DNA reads TGCAGCGTTGAAGTCGGTGCGCGCTACGGGCAGTACTTC.

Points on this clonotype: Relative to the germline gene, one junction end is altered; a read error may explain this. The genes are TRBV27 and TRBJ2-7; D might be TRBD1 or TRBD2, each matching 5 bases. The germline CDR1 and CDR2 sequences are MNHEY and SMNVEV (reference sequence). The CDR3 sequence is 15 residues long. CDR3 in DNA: TGTGCCAGCAGTCCACTTGAGGGGAGCTCCTACGGGCAGTACTTC. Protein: CASSPLEGSSYGQYF.

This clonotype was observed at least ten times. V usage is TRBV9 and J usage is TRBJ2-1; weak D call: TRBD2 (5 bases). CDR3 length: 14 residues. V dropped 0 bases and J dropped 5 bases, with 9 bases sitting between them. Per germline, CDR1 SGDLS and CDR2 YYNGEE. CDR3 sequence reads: CASSVGGIDNEQFF. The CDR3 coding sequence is TGTGCCAGCAGCGTAGGAGGGATCGACAATGAGCAGTTCTTC. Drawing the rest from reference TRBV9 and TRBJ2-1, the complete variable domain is DSGVTQTPKHLITATGQRVTLRCSPRSGDLSVYWYQQSLDQGLQFLIQYYNGEERAKGNILERFSAQQFPDLHSELNLSSLELGDSALYFCASSVGGIDNEQFFGPGTRLTVL.

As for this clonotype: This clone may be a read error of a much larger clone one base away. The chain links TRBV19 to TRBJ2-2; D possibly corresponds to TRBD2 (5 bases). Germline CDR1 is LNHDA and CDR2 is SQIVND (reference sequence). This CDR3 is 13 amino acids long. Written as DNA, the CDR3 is TGTGCCAGTAGTATAGGACCTACCGGGGAGCTGGTTTTT. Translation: CASSIGPTGELVF. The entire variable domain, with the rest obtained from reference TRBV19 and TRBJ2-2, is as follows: DGGITQSPKYLFRKEGQNVTLSCEQNLNHDAMYWYRQDPGQGLRLIYYSQIVNDFQKGDIAEGYSVSREKKESFPLTVTSAQKNPTAFYLCASSIGPTGELVFGEGSRLTVL.

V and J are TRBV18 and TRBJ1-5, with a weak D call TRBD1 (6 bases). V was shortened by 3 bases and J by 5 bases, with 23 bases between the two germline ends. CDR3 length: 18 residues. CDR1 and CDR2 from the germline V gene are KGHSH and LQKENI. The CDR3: CASSPMPGGAGGDQPQHF. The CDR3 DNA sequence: TGTGCCAGCTCACCTATGCCGGGGGGCGCGGGCGGTGATCAGCCCCAGCATTTT.

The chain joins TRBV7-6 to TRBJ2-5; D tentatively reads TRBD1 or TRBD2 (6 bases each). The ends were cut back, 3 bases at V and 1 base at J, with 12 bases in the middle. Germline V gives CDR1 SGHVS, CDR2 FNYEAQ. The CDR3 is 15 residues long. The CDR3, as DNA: TGTGCCAGCAGCTTTTGGGGGGCCATCCAAGAGACCCAGTACTTC. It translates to CASSFWGAIQETQYF. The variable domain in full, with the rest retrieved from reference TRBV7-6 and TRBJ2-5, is GAGVSQSPRYKVTKRGQDVALRCDPISGHVSLYWYRQALGQGPEFLTYFNYEAQQDKSGLPNDRFSAERPEGSISTLTIQRTEQRDSAMYRCASSFWGAIQETQYFGPGTRLLVL.

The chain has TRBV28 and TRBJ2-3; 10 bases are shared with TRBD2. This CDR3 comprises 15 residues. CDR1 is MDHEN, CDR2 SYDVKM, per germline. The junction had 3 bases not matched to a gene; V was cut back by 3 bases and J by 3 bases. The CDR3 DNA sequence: TGTGCCAGCAGTTTCAGGGGACTAGCGACAGATACGCAGTATTTT. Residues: CASSFRGLATDTQYF.

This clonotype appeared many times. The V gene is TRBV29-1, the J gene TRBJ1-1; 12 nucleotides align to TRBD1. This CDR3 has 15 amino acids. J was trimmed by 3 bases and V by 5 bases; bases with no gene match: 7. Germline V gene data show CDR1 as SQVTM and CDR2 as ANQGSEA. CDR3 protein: CSVPGTGGYYTEAFF. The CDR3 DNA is TGCAGCGTTCCCGGGACAGGGGGCTATTACACTGAAGCTTTCTTT.

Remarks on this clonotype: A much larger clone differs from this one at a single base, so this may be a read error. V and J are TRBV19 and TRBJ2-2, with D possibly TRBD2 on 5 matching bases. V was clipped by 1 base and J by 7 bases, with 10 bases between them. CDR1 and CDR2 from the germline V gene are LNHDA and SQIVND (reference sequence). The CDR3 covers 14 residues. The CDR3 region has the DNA TGTGCCAGTAGTATAGGGCGGGTGAGCGGGGAGCTGTTTTTT. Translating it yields CASSIGRVSGELFF.

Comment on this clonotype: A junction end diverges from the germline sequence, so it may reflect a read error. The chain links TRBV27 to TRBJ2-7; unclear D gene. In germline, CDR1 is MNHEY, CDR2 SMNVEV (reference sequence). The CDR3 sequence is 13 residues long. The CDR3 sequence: CACSAGIASEQYF. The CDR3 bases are TGTGCCTGCAGCGCTGGGATAGCCTCCGAGCAGTACTTC.

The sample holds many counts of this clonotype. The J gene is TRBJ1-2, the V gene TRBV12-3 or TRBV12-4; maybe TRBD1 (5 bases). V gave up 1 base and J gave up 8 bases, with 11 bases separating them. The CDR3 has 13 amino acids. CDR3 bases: TGTGCCAGCAGTTTAGGGGACCCCGAGGGCTACACCTTC. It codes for CASSLGDPEGYTF.

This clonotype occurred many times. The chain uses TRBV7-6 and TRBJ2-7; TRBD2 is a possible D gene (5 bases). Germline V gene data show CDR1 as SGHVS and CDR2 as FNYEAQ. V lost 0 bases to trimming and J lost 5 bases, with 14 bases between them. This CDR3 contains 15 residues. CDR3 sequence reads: CASSLAPAAVNEQYF. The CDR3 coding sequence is TGTGCCAGCAGCTTAGCCCCAGCGGCAGTGAACGAGCAGTACTTC.

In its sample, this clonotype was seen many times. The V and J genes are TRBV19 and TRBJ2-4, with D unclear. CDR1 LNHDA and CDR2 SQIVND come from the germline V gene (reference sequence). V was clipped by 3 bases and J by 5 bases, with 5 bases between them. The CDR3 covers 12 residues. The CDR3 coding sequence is TGTGCCAGTAGTATGGGCCAAAACATTCAGTACTTC. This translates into CASSMGQNIQYF.

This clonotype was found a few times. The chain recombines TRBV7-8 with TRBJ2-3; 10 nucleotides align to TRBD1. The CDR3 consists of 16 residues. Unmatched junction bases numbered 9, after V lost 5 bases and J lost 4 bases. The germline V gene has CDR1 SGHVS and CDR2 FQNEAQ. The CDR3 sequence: CASSPSPGTGADTQYF. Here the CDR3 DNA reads TGTGCCAGCAGCCCATCTCCGGGGACAGGGGCAGATACGCAGTATTTT. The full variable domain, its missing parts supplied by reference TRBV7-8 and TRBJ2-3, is GAGVSQSPRYKVAKRGQDVALRCDPISGHVSLFWYQQALGQGPEFLTYFQNEAQLDKSGLPSDRFFAERPEGSVSTLKIQRTQQEDSAVYLCASSPSPGTGADTQYFGPGTRLTVL.

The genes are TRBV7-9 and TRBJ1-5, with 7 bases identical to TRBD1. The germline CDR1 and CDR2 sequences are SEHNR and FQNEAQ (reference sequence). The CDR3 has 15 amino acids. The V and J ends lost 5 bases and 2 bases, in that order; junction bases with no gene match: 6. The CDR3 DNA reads TGTGCCAGCAGCCCACAGGGGATGGGCAATCAGCCCCAGCATTTT. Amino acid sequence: CASSPQGMGNQPQHF.

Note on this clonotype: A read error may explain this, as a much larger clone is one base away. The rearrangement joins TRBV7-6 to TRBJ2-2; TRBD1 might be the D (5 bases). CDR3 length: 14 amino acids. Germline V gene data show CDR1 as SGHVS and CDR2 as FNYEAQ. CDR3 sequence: CANSLGHNTGELFF. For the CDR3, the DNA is TGTGCCAACAGCTTAGGACACAACACCGGGGAGCTGTTTTTT.

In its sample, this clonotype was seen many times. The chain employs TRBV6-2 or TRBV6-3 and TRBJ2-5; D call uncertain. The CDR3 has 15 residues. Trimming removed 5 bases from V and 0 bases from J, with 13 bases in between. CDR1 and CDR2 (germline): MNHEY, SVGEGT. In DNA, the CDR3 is TGTGCCAGCAGTCCCGAGACGGTGTACCAAGAGACCCAGTACTTC. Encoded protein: CASSPETVYQETQYF.

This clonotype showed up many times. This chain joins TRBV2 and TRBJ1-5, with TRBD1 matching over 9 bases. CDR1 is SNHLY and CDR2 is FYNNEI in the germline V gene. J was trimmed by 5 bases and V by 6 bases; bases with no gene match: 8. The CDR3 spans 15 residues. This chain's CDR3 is CASRYGQGNYQPQHF. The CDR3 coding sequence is TGTGCCAGCAGGTATGGACAGGGGAACTATCAGCCCCAGCATTTT.